This note documents a single T cell receptor beta chain sequence. Its antigen is as yet unknown. TCRdb fed the RT-PCR reads into MiXCR, producing one record per CDR3 protein. The profile shows roughly 460,000 distinct CDR3 sequences, approximately 11% of them singletons. The CDR3 contains 11 residues. CDR1 and CDR2 (germline): MNHEY, SVGEGT. Trimming removed 6 bases from V and 9 bases from J, with 10 bases in between. The data are from a study of response to subunit inactivated influenza vaccine. Broader study findings: Only a handful of new T cells, the authors suggested, are recruited with each seasonal influenza vaccination.

The sequences come from PBMCs from blood, collected roughly 46 days after vaccination. This receptor was taken from a man aged 45-65 years who received an inactivated influenza vaccine. The chain joins TRBV6-2 or TRBV6-3 to TRBJ2-3, with D possibly called TRBD1 or TRBD2 (5 bases each). CDR3 DNA: TGTGCCAGCAGCCACCGGGACACGCAGTATTTT. Translation gives CASSHRDTQYF.